These 22 T cell receptor beta chains share one sample of origin, sequenced in a study of glioma-infiltrating T cells. The iRepertoire nested amplicon-rescue multiplex PCR amplified TCR alpha and beta CDR3s from RNA. TCRdb analysed the multiplex PCR reads with MiXCR anew, one entry per CDR3 protein. The sample lists 170,000 or so distinct CDR3 sequences, around 45% seen once, with under 6.5% in the top ten. Sequenced input: glioma tissue, nonneoplastic brain tissue, or PBMCs (not recorded which). These receptors were collected from a human donor with low-grade glioma or glioblastoma, undergoing nonglioma brain surgery, or in good health (not recorded which).

This clonotype appeared a few times. The chain couples TRBV29-1 to TRBJ1-5, with D possibly matching TRBD1 (5 bases). The V gene lost 6 bases and the J gene lost 5 bases, with 11 bases spanning the gap. From germline, CDR1 is SQVTM and CDR2 ANQGSEA. This CDR3 spans 12 amino acids. The CDR3 sequence: CSVGMGDQPQHF. The DNA for the CDR3 is TGCAGCGTGGGGATGGGGGATCAGCCCCAGCATTTT.

With regard to this clonotype: This may arise from a read error, as a much more abundant clone is one base away. The rearrangement links TRBV7-4 to TRBJ2-5; D unclear. Germline V lookup: CDR1 SGHVT, CDR2 SQSDAQ. V was cut by 7 bases and J by 1 base, with 10 bases left in between. This CDR3 has 13 amino acids. CDR3 DNA: TGTGCCAGCAACAGTACTCCCCAAGAGACCCAGTACTTC. It specifies CASNSTPQETQYF.

This clonotype was recorded at least ten times. The junction and the germline gene differ at one end; a read error may be behind it. The V call is TRBV28, the J call TRBJ1-4; 8 bases map to TRBD1. The CDR3 is 12 amino acids. Germline V gives CDR1 MDHEN, CDR2 SYDVKM. The chain's CDR3 is CASRRGGDRSVF. In DNA form, the CDR3 reads TGTGCCAGCAGGAGGGGGGGGGACAGGAGCGTTTTT.

This clonotype came up many times. The rearrangement uses TRBV7-2 and TRBJ2-1; D unclear. The CDR3 has 13 amino acids. The V gene lost 0 bases and the J gene lost 5 bases, with 5 bases spanning the gap. Per the germline V gene, CDR1 is SGHTA and CDR2 is FQGNSA. The CDR3 protein is CASSLAPNNEQFF. The CDR3 DNA reads as TGTGCCAGCAGCTTAGCCCCCAACAATGAGCAGTTCTTC.

Points on this clonotype: Germline is not matched at one junction end, which may reflect a read error. CDR3 DNA sequence: TGTGCCAGCATCCTCCACCGGGACAGATACTACGAGCGGTACTTC. It codes for CASILHRDRYYERYF. This chain connects TRBV7-2 to TRBJ2-7; the match to TRBD1 covers 7 bases. CDR1 and CDR2 (germline): SGHTA, FQGNSA. The CDR3 length is 15 residues.

The chain uses TRBV4-1 and TRBJ2-7, with 7 nucleotides matching TRBD2. The ends lost 0 bases at V and 0 bases at J; junction bases unmatched: 2. This CDR3 comprises 15 residues. The germline V gene has CDR1 MGHRA and CDR2 YSYEKL. The CDR3 nucleotides read TGCGCCAGCAGCCAAGATGGCGGGAGCTCCTACGAGCAGTACTTC. Translation: CASSQDGGSSYEQYF.

The V call is TRBV9, the J call TRBJ2-3, with D maybe TRBD2 (5 bases). The CDR3 has 14 residues. The V gene lost 2 bases and the J gene lost 2 bases, with 9 bases spanning the gap. CDR1 and CDR2 (germline): SGDLS, YYNGEE. The CDR3 reads CASSVSGYTDTQYF. CDR3 sequence (DNA): TGTGCCAGCAGCGTGTCGGGATACACAGATACGCAGTATTTT.

This clonotype was seen ten or more times. The V and J genes are TRBV20-1 and TRBJ1-1, with D possibly TRBD1 on 5 matching bases. Germline CDR1 reads DFQATT; CDR2 reads SNEGSKA (reference sequence). V dropped 6 bases and J dropped 4 bases, with 24 bases sitting between them. The CDR3 runs 16 residues. The CDR3 DNA reads TGCAGTGCCCCAATCATGAATGCCGGGGCGTCCACTGAAGCTTTCTTT. Its protein product is CSAPIMNAGASTEAFF.

For this clonotype: One junction end disagrees with the germline gene, perhaps due to a read error. The chain has TRBV19 and TRBJ2-2, with D hard to call. Germline values: CDR1 LNHDA, CDR2 SQIVND (reference sequence). The CDR3 length is 13 residues. The CDR3 here is CSSSIIVTGELFF. The CDR3 region has the DNA TGTTCCAGTAGTATAATTGTCACCGGGGAGCTGTTTTTT.

This chain connects TRBV20-1 to TRBJ1-2; D may be TRBD1 (5 bases). Germline-derived CDR1 and CDR2 are DFQATT and SNEGSKA (reference sequence). V shed 6 bases and J shed 5 bases, with 25 bases lying between them. The CDR3 runs 16 residues. The CDR3 sequence: CSAPVGGRSRLYGYTF. The DNA for the CDR3 is TGCAGTGCCCCAGTCGGGGGTCGGTCGCGATTGTATGGCTACACCTTC.

A note on this clonotype: It may be a read error: a sequence one base away is much more abundant. The genes are TRBV4-1 and TRBJ2-7; 10 positions agree with TRBD1. The junction had 7 bases not matched to a gene; V was cut back by 6 bases and J by 2 bases. The CDR3 runs to 15 residues. CDR1 and CDR2 from the germline V gene are MGHRA and YSYEKL. The CDR3 protein is CASSRVGTGAYEQYF. CDR3 coding DNA: TGCGCCAGCAGTCGAGTCGGGACAGGGGCCTACGAGCAGTACTTC.

This chain links TRBV19 with TRBJ2-4, with 7 bases lining up with TRBD2. Trimming removed 9 bases from V and 6 bases from J; junction bases left unmatched: 11. Looked up from germline, CDR1 is LNHDA and CDR2 is SQIVND (reference sequence). The CDR3 runs to 14 residues. This chain's CDR3 is CASWEGNMGNIQYF. DNA of the CDR3: TGTGCCAGCTGGGAGGGGAATATGGGAAACATTCAGTACTTC.

As for this clonotype: Mismatch with germline at one junction end may stem from a read error. The rearrangement uses TRBV6-5 and TRBJ2-6; D is possibly TRBD1 or TRBD2 (5 bases each). This CDR3 comprises 19 residues. Germline lookup yields CDR1 MNHEY and CDR2 SVGAGI. CDR3 sequence: CASSGSPPGLRSGANDLTF. CDR3 sequence (DNA): TGTGCCAGCAGTGGGTCCCCCCCGGGGCTCCGCTCTGGGGCAAACGACCTGACTTTC.

This clonotype was seen many times. V is TRBV2 and J is TRBJ1-1; D perhaps matches TRBD1 (5 bases). Germline-derived CDR1 and CDR2 are SNHLY and FYNNEI. This CDR3 is built from 13 residues. V lost 7 bases, J lost 1 base, and 10 bases lay in between. The CDR3 is CASNQGWNTEAFF. As DNA, the CDR3 is TGTGCCAGCAACCAGGGCTGGAACACTGAAGCTTTCTTT.

The chain combines TRBV20-1 with TRBJ2-3, with D maybe TRBD1 (6 bases). The CDR3 runs 14 residues. Trimming removed 5 bases at V and 5 bases at J, with 17 bases between. Germline V gives CDR1 DFQATT, CDR2 SNEGSKA (reference sequence). The CDR3 region is CSALDRWHVDTQYF. Written as DNA, the CDR3 is TGCAGTGCTCTCGACAGGTGGCATGTAGATACGCAGTATTTT.

Worth noting for this clonotype: A much larger clone is a single base away; this may be a read error. The rearrangement uses TRBV29-1 and TRBJ2-5, with 9 bases fitting TRBD2. This CDR3 is built from 13 residues. CDR1 is SQVTM, CDR2 ANQGSEA, per germline. Written as DNA, the CDR3 is TGCAGCGTTGGGGAACAGCGGGGGGAGACCAAGTACTTC. It translates to CSVGEQRGETKYF.

The CDR3 nucleotides are TGTGCCAGCAGCGACAGGGGATACTCTGGGGCCAACGTCCTGACTTTC. Translated: CASSDRGYSGANVLTF. The chain has TRBV2 and TRBJ2-6, with 8 bases aligning to TRBD1. CDR1 is SNHLY and CDR2 is FYNNEI in the germline V gene. This CDR3 is built from 16 residues. V was clipped by 6 bases and J by 0 bases; unmatched bases: 4.

V and J are TRBV9 and TRBJ2-7; D not certain. Trimming shortened V by 4 bases and J by 3 bases, and 11 bases separated the two germline ends. The CDR3 length is 13 residues. Germline loops: CDR1 SGDLS, CDR2 YYNGEE. CDR3 amino acids: CASSRPPVYEQYF. The CDR3 bases are TGTGCCAGCAGCCGACCACCTGTCTACGAGCAGTACTTC.

This clonotype was seen at least ten times. V gene TRBV24-1 combines with J gene TRBJ2-3; D gene uncertain. Germline V gene sequence: CDR1 KGHDR, CDR2 SFDVKD. V lost 1 base to trimming and J lost 0 bases, with 7 bases between them. This CDR3 has 15 amino acids. The CDR3 protein is CATSDFRKSTDTQYF. The CDR3 coding sequence is TGTGCCACCAGTGATTTCAGAAAAAGCACAGATACGCAGTATTTT.

This clonotype was picked up one time. CDR3: CASSLTLASYHEQYF. CDR3 DNA: TGTGCCAGCAGCCTCACCTTGGCCAGTTACCACGAGCAGTACTTC. This chain joins TRBV7-6 and TRBJ2-7; D is uncertain. V was trimmed by 5 bases and J by 5 bases, leaving 19 bases between them. Germline values: CDR1 SGHVS, CDR2 FNYEAQ. The CDR3 is 15 amino acids.

In its sample, this clonotype was seen a few times. The rearrangement joins TRBV5-1 to TRBJ1-1, with D possibly TRBD1 on 6 matching bases. V was clipped by 2 bases and J by 4 bases, with 15 bases between them. This CDR3 region has 15 residues. Germline V lookup: CDR1 SGHRS, CDR2 YFSETQ. This CDR3 is CASSFSPGATTEAFF. CDR3 coding DNA: TGCGCCAGCAGCTTCTCACCGGGGGCGACCACTGAAGCTTTCTTT.

With respect to this clonotype: The junction shows a germline mismatch at one end, possibly a read error. The genes are TRBV4-2 and TRBJ2-3, with 7 bases lining up with TRBD2. This CDR3 contains 16 residues. CDR1 and CDR2 from the germline V gene are LGHNA and YNFKEQ. DNA of the CDR3: TGTGCCAGCATCCAAGAATTAGCGGGTGCAACAGATACGCAGTATTTT. Its protein product is CASIQELAGATDTQYF.